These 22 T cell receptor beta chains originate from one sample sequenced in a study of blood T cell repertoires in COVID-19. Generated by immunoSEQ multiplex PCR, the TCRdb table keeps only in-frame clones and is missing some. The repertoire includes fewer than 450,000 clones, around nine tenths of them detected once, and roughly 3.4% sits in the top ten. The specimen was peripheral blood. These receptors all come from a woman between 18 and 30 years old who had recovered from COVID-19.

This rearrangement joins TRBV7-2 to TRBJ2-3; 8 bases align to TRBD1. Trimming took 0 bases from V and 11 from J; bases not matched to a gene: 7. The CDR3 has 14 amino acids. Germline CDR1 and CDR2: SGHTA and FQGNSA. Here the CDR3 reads CASSLATDRVKQYF. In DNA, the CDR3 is TGTGCCAGCAGCTTAGCCACGGACAGGGTGAAGCAGTATTTT.

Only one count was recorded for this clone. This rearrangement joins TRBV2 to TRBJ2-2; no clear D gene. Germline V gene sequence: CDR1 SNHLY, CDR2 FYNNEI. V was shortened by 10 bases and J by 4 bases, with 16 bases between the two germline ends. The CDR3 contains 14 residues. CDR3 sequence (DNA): TGTGCCACCTCGGTTGGTTCGAGCACCGGGGAGCTGTTTTTT. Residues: CATSVGSSTGELFF. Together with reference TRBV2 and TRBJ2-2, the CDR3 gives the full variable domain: EPEVTQTPSHQVTQMGQEVILRCVPISNHLYFYWYRQILGQKVEFLVSFYNNEISEKSEIFDDQFSVERPDGSNFTLKIRSTKLEDSAMYFCATSVGSSTGELFFGEGSRLTVL.

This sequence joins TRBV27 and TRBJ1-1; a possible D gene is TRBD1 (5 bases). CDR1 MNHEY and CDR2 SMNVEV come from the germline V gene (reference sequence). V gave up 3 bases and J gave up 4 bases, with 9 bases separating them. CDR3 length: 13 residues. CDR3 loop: CASSLGGGTEAFF. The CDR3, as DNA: TGTGCCAGCAGTTTGGGGGGTGGCACTGAAGCTTTCTTT.

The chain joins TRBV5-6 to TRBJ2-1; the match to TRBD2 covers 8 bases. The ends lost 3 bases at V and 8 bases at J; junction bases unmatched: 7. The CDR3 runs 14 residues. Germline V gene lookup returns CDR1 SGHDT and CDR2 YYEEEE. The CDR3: CASSSLAGMYEQFF. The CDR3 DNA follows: TGTGCCAGCAGCTCCTTAGCGGGAATGTATGAGCAGTTCTTC.

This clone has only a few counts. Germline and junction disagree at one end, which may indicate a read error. CDR3 amino acids: CASTQGLAGNTGELFF. In nucleotides, the CDR3 is TGCGCCAGCACCCAAGGACTAGCGGGGAACACCGGGGAGCTGTTTTTT. The chain couples TRBV4-1 to TRBJ2-2; TRBD2 matches at 11 bases. Germline V lookup: CDR1 MGHRA, CDR2 YSYEKL. The CDR3 covers 16 residues.

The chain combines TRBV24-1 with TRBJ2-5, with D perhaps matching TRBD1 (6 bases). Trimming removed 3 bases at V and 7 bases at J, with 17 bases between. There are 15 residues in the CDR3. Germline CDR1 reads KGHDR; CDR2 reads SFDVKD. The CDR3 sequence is CATSDPDTGTGTQYF. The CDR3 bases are TGTGCCACCAGTGATCCCGACACAGGGACCGGGACCCAGTACTTC.

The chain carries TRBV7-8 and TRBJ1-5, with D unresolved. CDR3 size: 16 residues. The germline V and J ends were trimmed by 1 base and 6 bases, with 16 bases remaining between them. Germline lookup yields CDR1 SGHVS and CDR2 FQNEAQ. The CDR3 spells CASSLGSHSSGQPQHF. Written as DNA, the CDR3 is TGTGCCAGCAGCTTAGGATCCCATTCGTCCGGTCAGCCCCAGCATTTT.

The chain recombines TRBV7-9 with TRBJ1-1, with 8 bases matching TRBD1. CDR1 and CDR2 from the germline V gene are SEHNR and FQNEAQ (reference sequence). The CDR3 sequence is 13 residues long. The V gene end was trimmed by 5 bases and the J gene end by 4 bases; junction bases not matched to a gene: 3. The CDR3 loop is CASSQGAITEAFF. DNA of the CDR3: TGTGCCAGCAGCCAGGGGGCAATCACTGAAGCTTTCTTT.

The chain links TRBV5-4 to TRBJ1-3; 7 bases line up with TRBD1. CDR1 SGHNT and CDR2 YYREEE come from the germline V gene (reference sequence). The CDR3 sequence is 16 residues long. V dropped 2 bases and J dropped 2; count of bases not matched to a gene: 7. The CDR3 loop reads CASSLSTGWAGNTIYF. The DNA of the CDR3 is TGTGCCAGCAGCTTATCGACAGGGTGGGCTGGAAACACCATATATTTT. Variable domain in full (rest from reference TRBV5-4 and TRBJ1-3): ETGVTQSPTHLIKTRGQQVTLRCSSQSGHNTVSWYQQALGQGPQFIFQYYREEENGRGNFPPRFSGLQFPNYSSELNVNALELDDSALYLCASSLSTGWAGNTIYFGEGSWLTVV.

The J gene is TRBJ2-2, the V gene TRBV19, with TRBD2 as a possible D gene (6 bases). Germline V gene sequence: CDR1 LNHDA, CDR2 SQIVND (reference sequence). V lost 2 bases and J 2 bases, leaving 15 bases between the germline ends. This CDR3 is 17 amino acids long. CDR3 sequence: CASSIIRLGDNTGELFF. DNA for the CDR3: TGTGCCAGTAGTATAATACGACTAGGGGACAACACCGGGGAGCTGTTTTTT. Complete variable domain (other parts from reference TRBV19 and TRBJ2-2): DGGITQSPKYLFRKEGQNVTLSCEQNLNHDAMYWYRQDPGQGLRLIYYSQIVNDFQKGDIAEGYSVSREKKESFPLTVTSAQKNPTAFYLCASSIIRLGDNTGELFFGEGSRLTVL.

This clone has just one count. CDR3 sequence (DNA): TGTGCCTGGAGCGTGGGGACAGGGATAGGGCAGCCCCAGCATTTT. Translated: CAWSVGTGIGQPQHF. The J gene is TRBJ1-5, the V gene TRBV30, with TRBD1 matching 9 bases. The V segment lost 3 bases and the J segment 7 bases; nucleotides outside the gene matches: 10. CDR1 and CDR2 from the germline V gene are GTSNPN and SVGIG (reference sequence). The CDR3 spans 15 residues.

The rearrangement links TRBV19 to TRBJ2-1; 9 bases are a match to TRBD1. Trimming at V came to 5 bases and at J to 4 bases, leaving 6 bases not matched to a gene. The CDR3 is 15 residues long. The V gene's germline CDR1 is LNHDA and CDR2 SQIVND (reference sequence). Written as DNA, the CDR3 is TGTGCCAGTAGTGAGCCGGGACAGGGTTACAATGAGCAGTTCTTC. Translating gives CASSEPGQGYNEQFF.

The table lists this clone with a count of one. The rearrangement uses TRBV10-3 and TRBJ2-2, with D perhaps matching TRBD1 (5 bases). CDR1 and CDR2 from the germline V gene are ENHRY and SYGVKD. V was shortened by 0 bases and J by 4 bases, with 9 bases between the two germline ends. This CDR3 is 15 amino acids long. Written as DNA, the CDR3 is TGTGCCATCAGTGAGTCGCAGGGTGTCACCGGGGAGCTGTTTTTT. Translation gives CAISESQGVTGELFF.

The CDR3 region is CASSLLQASETQYF. CDR3 nucleotides: TGCGCCAGCAGCTTGTTACAGGCAAGCGAGACCCAGTACTTC. The chain links TRBV5-1 to TRBJ2-5; D is perhaps TRBD1 (5 bases). Trimming pared 1 base from V and 5 bases from J, leaving 12 bases between. The length of the CDR3 is 14 residues. Germline CDR1 SGHRS, CDR2 YFSETQ.

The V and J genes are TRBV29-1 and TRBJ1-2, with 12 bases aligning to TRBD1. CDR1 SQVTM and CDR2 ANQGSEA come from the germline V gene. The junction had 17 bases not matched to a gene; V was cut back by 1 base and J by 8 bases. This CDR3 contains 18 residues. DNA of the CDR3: TGCAGCGTTGAAGTCAGCGGGGGACAGGGGGCGTCGTTCTTAGGCTACACCTTC. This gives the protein CSVEVSGGQGASFLGYTF. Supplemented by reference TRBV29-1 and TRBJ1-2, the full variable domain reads SAVISQKPSRDICQRGTSLTIQCQVDSQVTMMFWYRQQPGQSLTLIATANQGSEATYESGFVIDKFPISRPNLTFSTLTVSNMSPEDSSIYLCSVEVSGGQGASFLGYTFGSGTRLTVV.

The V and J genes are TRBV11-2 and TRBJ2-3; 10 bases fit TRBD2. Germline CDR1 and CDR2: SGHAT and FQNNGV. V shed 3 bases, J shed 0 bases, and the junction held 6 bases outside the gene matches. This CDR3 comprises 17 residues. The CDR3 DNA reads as TGTGCCAGCAGCTTTCCTAGCGGGAGTCCAAGCACAGATACGCAGTATTTT. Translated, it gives CASSFPSGSPSTDTQYF.

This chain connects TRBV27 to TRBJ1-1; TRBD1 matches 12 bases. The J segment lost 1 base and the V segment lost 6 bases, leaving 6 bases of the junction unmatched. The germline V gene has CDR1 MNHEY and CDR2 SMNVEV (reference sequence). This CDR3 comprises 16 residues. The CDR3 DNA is TGTGCCAGCAGAGGGACAGGGGGCGCCGCGAACACTGAAGCTTTCTTT. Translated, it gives CASRGTGGAANTEAFF.

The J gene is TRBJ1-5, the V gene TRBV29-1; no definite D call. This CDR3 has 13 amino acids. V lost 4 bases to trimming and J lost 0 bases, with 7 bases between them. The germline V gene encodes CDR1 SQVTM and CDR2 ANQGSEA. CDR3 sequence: CSVARDSNQPQHF. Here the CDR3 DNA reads TGCAGCGTTGCGCGAGATAGCAATCAGCCCCAGCATTTT.

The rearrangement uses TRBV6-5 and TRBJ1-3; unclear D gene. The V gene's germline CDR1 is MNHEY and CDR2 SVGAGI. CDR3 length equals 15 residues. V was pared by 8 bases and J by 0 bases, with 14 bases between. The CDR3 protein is CASSPQQISGNTIYF. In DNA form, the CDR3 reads TGTGCCAGCTCCCCCCAACAGATCTCTGGAAACACCATATATTTT.

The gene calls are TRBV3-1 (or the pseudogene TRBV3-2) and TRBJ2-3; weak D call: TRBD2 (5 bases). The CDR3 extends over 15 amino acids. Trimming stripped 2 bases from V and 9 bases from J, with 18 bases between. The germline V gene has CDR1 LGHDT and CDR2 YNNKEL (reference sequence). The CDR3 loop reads CASSQSGWQAVTQYF. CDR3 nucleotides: TGTGCCAGCAGCCAATCGGGATGGCAGGCGGTCACGCAGTATTTT.

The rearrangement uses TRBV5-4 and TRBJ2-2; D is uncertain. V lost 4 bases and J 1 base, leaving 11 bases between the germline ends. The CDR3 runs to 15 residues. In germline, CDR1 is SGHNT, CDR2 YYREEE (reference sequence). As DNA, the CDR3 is TGTGCCAGCAGCGCAAGATCAGGGAACACCGGGGAGCTGTTTTTT. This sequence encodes CASSARSGNTGELFF.

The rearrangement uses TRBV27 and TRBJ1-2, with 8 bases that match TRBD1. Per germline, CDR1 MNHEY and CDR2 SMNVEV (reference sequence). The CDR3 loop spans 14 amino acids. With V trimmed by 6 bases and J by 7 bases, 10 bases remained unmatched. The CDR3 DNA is TGTGCCAGCAGGCCACAGGGGGGAGGGGGTGGCTACACCTTC. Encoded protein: CASRPQGGGGGYTF.